The clone carrying this T cell receptor (beta chain) has at least ten counts. This entry comes from a study of early T cells in non-severe SARS-CoV-2 infection. Trimming cost V 4 bases and J 3 bases, with 13 bases left between them. The CDR3 covers 14 residues. Per germline, CDR1 SGDLS and CDR2 YYNGEE. TCRdb passed the 5' RACE reads through MiXCR, listing each CDR3 protein once. Altogether about 81,000 distinct CDR3 sequences are present, roughly 13% being singletons, with the ten largest covering about 10%. This clonotype was obtained from an adult who was a healthcare worker with PCR-confirmed SARS-CoV-2 infection or an uninfected control (not recorded which). V usage is TRBV9 and J usage is TRBJ1-2; D remains unclear. The specimen was whole blood. CDR3 nucleotides: TGTGCCAGCAGCTCTCTAGGGATTTACTATGGCTACACCTTC. Protein sequence: CASSSLGIYYGYTF.